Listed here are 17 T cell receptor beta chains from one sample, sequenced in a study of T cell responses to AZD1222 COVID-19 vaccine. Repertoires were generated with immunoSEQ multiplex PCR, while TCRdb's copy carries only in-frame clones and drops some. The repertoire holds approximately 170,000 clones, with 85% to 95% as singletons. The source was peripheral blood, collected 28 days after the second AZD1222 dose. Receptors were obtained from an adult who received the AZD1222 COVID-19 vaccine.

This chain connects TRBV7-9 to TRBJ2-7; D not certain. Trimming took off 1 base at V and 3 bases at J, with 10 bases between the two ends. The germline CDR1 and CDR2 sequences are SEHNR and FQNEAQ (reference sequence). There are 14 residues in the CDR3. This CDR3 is CASSLVGRGYEQYF. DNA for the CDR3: TGTGCCAGCAGCTTAGTAGGCAGAGGCTACGAGCAGTACTTC.

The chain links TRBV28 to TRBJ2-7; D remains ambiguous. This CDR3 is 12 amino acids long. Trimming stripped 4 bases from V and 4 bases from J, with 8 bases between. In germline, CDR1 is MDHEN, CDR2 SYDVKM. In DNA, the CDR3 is TGTGCCAGCAGTTCCCGTACTTACGAGCAGTACTTC. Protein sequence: CASSSRTYEQYF. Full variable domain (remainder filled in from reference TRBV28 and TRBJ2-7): DVKVTQSSRYLVKRTGEKVFLECVQDMDHENMFWYRQDPGLGLRLIYFSYDVKMKEKGDIPEGYSVSREKKERFSLILESASTNQTSMYLCASSSRTYEQYFGPGTRLTVT.

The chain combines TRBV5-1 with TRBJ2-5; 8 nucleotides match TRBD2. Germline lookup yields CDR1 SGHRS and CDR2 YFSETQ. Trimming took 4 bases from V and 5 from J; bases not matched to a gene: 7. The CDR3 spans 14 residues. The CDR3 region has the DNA TGCGCCAGCAGCCCCACCGGGACTAGGGAGACCCAGTACTTC. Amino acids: CASSPTGTRETQYF.

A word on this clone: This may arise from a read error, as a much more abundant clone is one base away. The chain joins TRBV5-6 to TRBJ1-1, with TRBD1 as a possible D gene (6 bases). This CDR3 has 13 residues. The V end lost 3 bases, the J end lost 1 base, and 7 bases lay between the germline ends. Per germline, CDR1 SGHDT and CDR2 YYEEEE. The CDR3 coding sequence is TGTGCCAGCAGCTGGGACACGAACACTGAAGCTTTCTTT. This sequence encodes CASSWDTNTEAFF.

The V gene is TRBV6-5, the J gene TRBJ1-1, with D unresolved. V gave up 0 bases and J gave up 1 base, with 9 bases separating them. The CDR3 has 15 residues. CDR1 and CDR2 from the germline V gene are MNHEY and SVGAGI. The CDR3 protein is CASSYSAAGNTEAFF. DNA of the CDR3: TGTGCCAGCAGTTACTCGGCGGCAGGGAACACTGAAGCTTTCTTT.

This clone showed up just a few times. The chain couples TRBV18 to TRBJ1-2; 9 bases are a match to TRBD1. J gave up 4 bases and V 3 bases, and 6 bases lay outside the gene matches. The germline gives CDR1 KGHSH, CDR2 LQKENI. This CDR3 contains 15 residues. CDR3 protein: CASSPRTGDFYGYTF. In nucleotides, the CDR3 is TGTGCCAGCTCACCGCGGACAGGGGATTTCTATGGCTACACCTTC. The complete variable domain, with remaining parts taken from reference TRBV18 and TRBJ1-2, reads NAGVMQNPRHLVRRRGQEARLRCSPMKGHSHVYWYRQLPEEGLKFMVYLQKENIIDESGMPKERFSAEFPKEGPSILRIQQVVRGDSAAYFCASSPRTGDFYGYTFGSGTRLTVV.

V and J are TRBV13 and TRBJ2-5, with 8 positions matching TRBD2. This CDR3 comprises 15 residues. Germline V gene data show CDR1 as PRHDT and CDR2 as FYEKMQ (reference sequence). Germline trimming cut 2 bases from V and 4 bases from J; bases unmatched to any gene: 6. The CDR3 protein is CASSLMYGRGETQYF. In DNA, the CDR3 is TGTGCCAGCAGCTTAATGTACGGGAGGGGAGAGACCCAGTACTTC.

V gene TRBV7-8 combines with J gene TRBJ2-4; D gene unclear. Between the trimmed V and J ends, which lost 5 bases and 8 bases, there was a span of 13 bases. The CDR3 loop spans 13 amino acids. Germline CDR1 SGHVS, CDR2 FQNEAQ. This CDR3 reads CASSLTVLDIQYF. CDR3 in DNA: TGTGCCAGCAGCCTCACAGTCCTGGACATTCAGTACTTC.

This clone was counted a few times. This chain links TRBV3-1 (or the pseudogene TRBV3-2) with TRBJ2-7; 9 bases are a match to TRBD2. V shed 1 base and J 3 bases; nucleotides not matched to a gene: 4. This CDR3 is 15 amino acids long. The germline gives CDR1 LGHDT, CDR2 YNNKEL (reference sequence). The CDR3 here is CASSQGTSDLYEQYF. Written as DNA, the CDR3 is TGTGCCAGCAGCCAAGGGACTAGCGATCTCTACGAGCAGTACTTC.

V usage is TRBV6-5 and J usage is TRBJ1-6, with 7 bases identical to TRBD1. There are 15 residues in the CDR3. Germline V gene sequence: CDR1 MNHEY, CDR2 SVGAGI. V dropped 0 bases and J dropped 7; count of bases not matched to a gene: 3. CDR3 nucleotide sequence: TGTGCCAGCAGTTACTCGAACAGGGGAAATTCACCCCTCCACTTT. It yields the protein CASSYSNRGNSPLHF.

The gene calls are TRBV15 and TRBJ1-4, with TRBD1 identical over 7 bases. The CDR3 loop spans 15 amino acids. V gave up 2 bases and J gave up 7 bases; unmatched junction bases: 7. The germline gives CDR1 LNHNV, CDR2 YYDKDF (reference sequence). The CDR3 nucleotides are TGTGCCACCAGCAGATCACAGGGGCAAGTTGAAAAACTGTTTTTT. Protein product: CATSRSQGQVEKLFF.

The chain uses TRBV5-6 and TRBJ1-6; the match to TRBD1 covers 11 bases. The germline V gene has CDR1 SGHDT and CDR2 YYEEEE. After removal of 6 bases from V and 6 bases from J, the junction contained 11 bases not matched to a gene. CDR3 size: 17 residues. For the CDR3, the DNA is TGTGCCAGCACCTGGGACAGGGGGAATATTGGTAATTCACCCCTCCACTTT. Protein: CASTWDRGNIGNSPLHF.

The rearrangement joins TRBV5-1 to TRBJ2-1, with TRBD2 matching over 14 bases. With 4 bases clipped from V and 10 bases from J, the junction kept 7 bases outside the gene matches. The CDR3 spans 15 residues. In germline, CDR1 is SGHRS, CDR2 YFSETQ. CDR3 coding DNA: TGCGCCAGCAGCCCGGGACTAGCGGGAGTACAGGAGCAGTTCTTC. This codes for CASSPGLAGVQEQFF.

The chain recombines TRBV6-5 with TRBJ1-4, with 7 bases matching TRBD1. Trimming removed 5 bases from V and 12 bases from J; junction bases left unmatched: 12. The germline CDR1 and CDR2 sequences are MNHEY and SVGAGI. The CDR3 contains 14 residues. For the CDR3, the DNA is TGTGCCAGCAGTCTCACAGGGGTCGTTGCCGAACTGTTTTTT. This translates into CASSLTGVVAELFF.

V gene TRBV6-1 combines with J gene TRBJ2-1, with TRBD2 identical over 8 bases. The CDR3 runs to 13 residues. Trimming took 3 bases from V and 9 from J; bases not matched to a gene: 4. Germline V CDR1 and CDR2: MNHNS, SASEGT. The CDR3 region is CASSDRRGGEQFF. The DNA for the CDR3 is TGTGCCAGCAGTGACCGTCGGGGGGGTGAGCAGTTCTTC.

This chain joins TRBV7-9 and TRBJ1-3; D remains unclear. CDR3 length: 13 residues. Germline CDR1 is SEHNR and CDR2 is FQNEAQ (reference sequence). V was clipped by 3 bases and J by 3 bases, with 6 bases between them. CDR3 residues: CASSFSDGNTIYF. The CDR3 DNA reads TGTGCCAGCAGCTTCTCGGATGGAAACACCATATATTTT.

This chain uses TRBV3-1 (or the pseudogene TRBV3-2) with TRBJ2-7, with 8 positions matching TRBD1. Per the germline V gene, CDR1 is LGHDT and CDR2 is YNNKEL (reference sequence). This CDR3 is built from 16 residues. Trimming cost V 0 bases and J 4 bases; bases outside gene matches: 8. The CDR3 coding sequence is TGTGCCAGCAGCCAAGATCCGTCAGGGGGCGCGTACGAGCAGTACTTC. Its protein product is CASSQDPSGGAYEQYF.